The T cell receptor beta chain under discussion was sequenced for a study of T cells expressing NK-cell markers. Looking at the study overall: Researchers got TCR beta repertoires out of sorted CD3+CD56+NKG2C+, CD3+CD56+NKG2C- and CD3+CD56-NKG2C+ T cells. Findings of the study overall: These clonotypes, the leaders elsewhere, also led the CD3+CD56-NKG2C+ fraction in a handful of donors. It was still unclear whether expanded NKG2C+ T cell clones were HCMV specific.

Germline V gives CDR1 MNHEY, CDR2 SVGEGT. The CDR3 loop spans 16 amino acids. As regards this clonotype: The target antigen is unknown.

What made the TCR beta cDNA was 5'RACE template switching with UMIs. TCRdb re-called the 5' RACE reads and catalogs CDR3 proteins one per entry, DNA excluded. This table lists about 260,000 distinct CDR3 sequences. The receptor's source is a woman aged 18 to 69 in good health. Sequencing was done on a sample of blood T cells: a sorted CD56 or NKG2C T cell subset, CD4+ or CD8+ T cells, or bulk PBMC T cells (not recorded which). The chain is built from TRBV6-2 or TRBV6-3 and TRBJ2-1. This chain's CDR3 is CASSYFVVSSYNEQFF.